Listed here are 28 T cell receptor beta chains from one sample, sequenced in a study of cytomegalovirus exposure and HLA in healthy donors. The PCR used 60 Vbeta and 13 Jbeta primers. Using immunoSEQ multiplex PCR, the repertoire was profiled, and TCRdb retains in-frame clones only, with some absent. Its clone listing holds just over 20,000 clones. The sequencing input was PBMCs. Receptors originate from a man in his 60s in good health and CMV-seropositive.

The chain employs TRBV5-1 and TRBJ1-1; D not resolved. This CDR3 is 16 amino acids long. The V end was cut by 6 bases, the J end by 4 bases, with 22 bases between. Germline CDR1 SGHRS, CDR2 YFSETQ. The CDR3 loop is CASTQGDPFRVTEAFF. The CDR3 region has the DNA TGCGCCAGCACCCAAGGAGACCCGTTCCGGGTCACTGAAGCTTTCTTT.

The V call is TRBV5-1, the J call TRBJ2-2; a possible D gene is TRBD2 (5 bases). V gave up 6 bases and J gave up 4 bases, with 13 bases separating them. CDR1 SGHRS and CDR2 YFSETQ come from the germline V gene. This CDR3 spans 14 amino acids. The CDR3 DNA reads as TGCGCCAGCAACACCTTTGAGGGCACCGGGGAGCTGTTTTTT. This codes for CASNTFEGTGELFF.

The chain is built from TRBV10-2 and TRBJ2-5; 10 nucleotides line up with TRBD1. V dropped 3 bases and J dropped 4; count of bases not matched to a gene: 2. The CDR3 loop spans 14 amino acids. Germline CDR1 is WSHSY and CDR2 is SAAADI. CDR3 DNA: TGCGCCAGCAGTGAAAGGACAGGGGGAGAGACCCAGTACTTC. This sequence encodes CASSERTGGETQYF.

CDR3 sequence reads: CASSWGLAGGTGELFF. For the CDR3, the DNA is TGTGCCAGCAGCTGGGGACTAGCGGGTGGCACCGGGGAGCTGTTTTTT. The chain uses TRBV5-6 and TRBJ2-2; 12 bases are a match to TRBD2. CDR3 length: 16 residues. The germline CDR1 and CDR2 sequences are SGHDT and YYEEEE. V lost 3 bases to trimming and J lost 4 bases; unmatched junction nucleotides: 4.

The chain links TRBV29-1 to TRBJ2-3; 7 nucleotides align to TRBD2. Germline V gene data show CDR1 as SQVTM and CDR2 as ANQGSEA. Trimming at V came to 6 bases and at J to 3 bases, leaving 6 bases not matched to a gene. CDR3 length: 13 amino acids. CDR3 sequence reads: CSVRGLGTDTQYF. The CDR3 DNA reads as TGCAGCGTACGCGGACTAGGGACAGATACGCAGTATTTT.

The chain uses TRBV5-1 and TRBJ2-1, with D tentatively TRBD1 (6 bases). This CDR3 spans 13 amino acids. Germline values: CDR1 SGHRS, CDR2 YFSETQ. V lost 4 bases and J 9 bases, leaving 14 bases between the germline ends. The CDR3 DNA follows: TGCGCCAGCAGCCCGGACAGTATCGGTGAGCAGTTCTTC. It encodes CASSPDSIGEQFF.

CDR3 DNA sequence: TGTGCCAGCAGCGTAGGGGGGACTAGCGAGTACGAGCAGTACTTC. The encoded protein is CASSVGGTSEYEQYF. This chain links TRBV9 with TRBJ2-7, with 10 bases aligning to TRBD2. Germline V gives CDR1 SGDLS, CDR2 YYNGEE. V gave up 0 bases and J gave up 4 bases; unmatched junction bases: 4. This CDR3 has 15 residues.

The chain uses TRBV29-1 and TRBJ2-5; D call uncertain. The germline V gene has CDR1 SQVTM and CDR2 ANQGSEA. The germline V and J ends were trimmed by 6 bases and 1 base, with 9 bases remaining between them. This CDR3 contains 12 residues. The CDR3 DNA is TGCAGCGTGGCGGCGACCCAAGAGACCCAGTACTTC. It translates to CSVAATQETQYF.

This chain uses TRBV27 with TRBJ2-3, with 9 bases lining up with TRBD1. The length of the CDR3 is 16 residues. CDR1 is MNHEY and CDR2 is SMNVEV in the germline V gene (reference sequence). The ends lost 2 bases at V and 1 base at J; junction bases unmatched: 4. The CDR3 loop is CASSLPQGAGTDTQYF. CDR3 nucleotide sequence: TGTGCCAGCAGTTTACCACAGGGGGCCGGCACAGATACGCAGTATTTT.

As to this clone: Other DNA sequences within the sample encode an identical CDR3. The genes are TRBV5-5 and TRBJ2-7, with a possible D match to TRBD2 (5 bases). The CDR3 runs to 12 residues. Germline CDR1 is SGHKS and CDR2 is YYEKEE (reference sequence). V was pared by 2 bases and J by 5 bases, with 8 bases between. CDR3 sequence: CASSFPGNEQYF. Here the CDR3 DNA reads TGTGCCAGCAGCTTCCCGGGGAACGAGCAGTACTTC.

The chain combines TRBV18 with TRBJ2-5; 8 bases fit TRBD2. The V gene end was trimmed by 5 bases and the J gene end by 5 bases; junction bases not matched to a gene: 7. Germline CDR1 KGHSH, CDR2 LQKENI. The CDR3 covers 14 residues. This CDR3 is CASSSNSGDETQYF. The DNA for the CDR3 is TGTGCCAGCTCATCGAATAGCGGGGATGAGACCCAGTACTTC.

The chain links TRBV6-5 to TRBJ2-1; 12 bases line up with TRBD2. CDR1 and CDR2 from the germline V gene are MNHEY and SVGAGI. The CDR3 extends over 14 amino acids. J gave up 5 bases and V 5 bases, and 1 base lay outside the gene matches. This CDR3 is CASSTSGRNNEQFF. CDR3 nucleotides: TGTGCCAGCAGTACTAGCGGGAGGAACAATGAGCAGTTCTTC.

J is TRBJ1-4 and V is TRBV15; D might be TRBD1 (5 bases). Germline V gene lookup returns CDR1 LNHNV and CDR2 YYDKDF (reference sequence). This CDR3 region has 17 residues. V was pared by 1 base and J by 0 bases, with 12 bases between. The CDR3 here is CATSRVGQTSTNEKLFF. The CDR3 bases are TGTGCCACCAGCAGAGTGGGGCAGACCTCAACTAATGAAAAACTGTTTTTT. The full variable domain, rest sourced from reference TRBV15 and TRBJ1-4, is DAMVIQNPRYQVTQFGKPVTLSCSQTLNHNVMYWYQQKSSQAPKLLFHYYDKDFNNEADTPDNFQSRRPNTSFCFLDIRSPGLGDTAMYLCATSRVGQTSTNEKLFFGSGTQLSVL.

The chain employs TRBV13 and TRBJ2-7; TRBD1 agrees at 10 bases. This CDR3 has 16 residues. Germline lookup yields CDR1 PRHDT and CDR2 FYEKMQ (reference sequence). With 5 bases clipped from V and 4 bases from J, the junction kept 11 bases outside the gene matches. In DNA form, the CDR3 reads TGTGCCAGCAGCGGTCCGGAGACAGGGGGCATTTACGAGCAGTACTTC. The encoded protein is CASSGPETGGIYEQYF. The whole variable domain, filled in from reference TRBV13 and TRBJ2-7, reads AAGVIQSPRHLIKEKRETATLKCYPIPRHDTVYWYQQGPGQDPQFLISFYEKMQSDKGSIPDRFSAQQFSDYHSELNMSSLELGDSALYFCASSGPETGGIYEQYFGPGTRLTVT.

The rearrangement links TRBV19 to TRBJ2-5; TRBD2 might be the D (6 bases). The CDR3 is made up of 13 amino acids. Trimming stripped 3 bases from V and 5 bases from J, with 10 bases between. Germline V gives CDR1 LNHDA, CDR2 SQIVND (reference sequence). CDR3 protein: CASSMRGAETQYF. The CDR3 nucleotides read TGTGCCAGTAGTATGCGGGGTGCGGAGACCCAGTACTTC.

The CDR3 DNA follows: TGTGCCAGCAGTCCCATCATGGGGGGGCACGACCTTGGTGGTGAGCAGTTCTTC. Amino acid sequence: CASSPIMGGHDLGGEQFF. The chain links TRBV27 to TRBJ2-1; D is possibly TRBD2 (7 bases). V gave up 5 bases and J gave up 9 bases, with 29 bases separating them. From germline, CDR1 is MNHEY and CDR2 SMNVEV (reference sequence). This CDR3 contains 18 residues.

This chain joins TRBV30 and TRBJ2-5, with D hard to call. Trimming left V 4 bases short and J 1 base short, with 7 bases between. Germline values: CDR1 GTSNPN, CDR2 SVGIG (reference sequence). This CDR3 has 12 amino acids. The CDR3 nucleotides are TGTGCCTGGACCGGTAGCCAAGAGACCCAGTACTTC. This codes for CAWTGSQETQYF.

The rearrangement joins TRBV30 to TRBJ2-1; 12 bases line up with TRBD2. V was pared by 3 bases and J by 9 bases, with 9 bases of the junction left unmatched. The CDR3 contains 15 residues. Looked up from germline, CDR1 is GTSNPN and CDR2 is SVGIG (reference sequence). The DNA of the CDR3 is TGTGCCTGGAGGACTAGCGGGAGCCAACTTGGTGAGCAGTTCTTC. Protein: CAWRTSGSQLGEQFF.

The gene calls are TRBV6-6 and TRBJ2-1, with TRBD2 matching 10 bases. The CDR3 has 15 amino acids. The junction had 12 bases not matched to a gene; V was cut back by 6 bases and J by 10 bases. Germline V gene lookup returns CDR1 MNHNY and CDR2 SVGAGI (reference sequence). CDR3 loop: CASRYEREGQLEQFF. Written as DNA, the CDR3 is TGTGCCAGCAGGTACGAGCGGGAGGGCCAGTTGGAGCAGTTCTTC.

The chain has TRBV13 and TRBJ2-7; no clear D gene. Trimming cost V 5 bases and J 9 bases, with 17 bases left between them. The CDR3 sequence is 13 residues long. The V gene's germline CDR1 is PRHDT and CDR2 FYEKMQ (reference sequence). The CDR3 sequence is CASSLTRRGRQYF. CDR3 DNA: TGTGCCAGCAGCCTAACACGTAGAGGTCGGCAGTACTTC.

This rearrangement joins TRBV6-6 to TRBJ1-5; 7 bases are shared with TRBD1. V dropped 6 bases and J dropped 7; count of bases not matched to a gene: 3. Per germline, CDR1 MNHNY and CDR2 SVGAGI (reference sequence). CDR3 length equals 12 residues. DNA for the CDR3: TGTGCCAGCAGGACAGGGTTACAGCCCCAGCATTTT. Translating it yields CASRTGLQPQHF.

The chain carries TRBV18 and TRBJ2-5, with D unresolved. This CDR3 has 14 residues. In germline, CDR1 is KGHSH, CDR2 LQKENI. The V gene lost 0 bases and the J gene lost 1 base, with 6 bases spanning the gap. The DNA for the CDR3 is TGTGCCAGCTCACCACCGAGCGCCCAAGAGACCCAGTACTTC. It yields the protein CASSPPSAQETQYF.

The chain uses TRBV6-1 and TRBJ2-7; 9 bases agree with TRBD2. The V and J ends lost 6 bases and 2 bases, in that order; junction bases with no gene match: 2. The CDR3 contains 13 residues. Germline lookup yields CDR1 MNHNS and CDR2 SASEGT. CDR3 sequence (DNA): TGTGCCAGCAGGGTAGCGGGGGCCTACGAGCAGTACTTC. Translation gives CASRVAGAYEQYF.

The rearrangement uses TRBV7-9 and TRBJ2-1; D is perhaps TRBD2 (7 bases). CDR1 is SEHNR, CDR2 FQNEAQ, per germline (reference sequence). V was clipped by 5 bases and J by 7 bases, with 12 bases between them. The length of the CDR3 is 13 residues. In DNA form, the CDR3 reads TGTGCCAGCAGCCGCGGGGGCGGTAATGAGCAGTTCTTC. Protein sequence: CASSRGGGNEQFF.

The rearrangement uses TRBV5-4 and TRBJ2-3; possible D gene TRBD1, 6 bases. The germline V gene encodes CDR1 SGHNT and CDR2 YYREEE (reference sequence). CDR3 length: 13 amino acids. The germline V and J ends were trimmed by 5 bases and 2 bases, with 9 bases remaining between them. CDR3 protein: CASRGQDTDTQYF. The CDR3 DNA reads TGTGCCAGCAGGGGACAAGACACAGATACGCAGTATTTT.

The V gene is TRBV6-5, the J gene TRBJ2-7, with 8 bases identical to TRBD2. The CDR3 extends over 15 amino acids. The J segment lost 6 bases and the V segment lost 6 bases, leaving 13 bases of the junction unmatched. CDR1 is MNHEY, CDR2 SVGAGI, per germline. The CDR3: CASSAAGTRLGEQYF. The CDR3 coding sequence is TGTGCCAGCAGCGCCGCCGGGACTAGACTCGGCGAGCAGTACTTC.

CDR3 sequence reads: CASSPSPAYEQYF. The CDR3 nucleotides are TGTGCCAGCAGCCCTAGCCCTGCCTACGAGCAGTACTTC. The V and J genes are TRBV9 and TRBJ2-7; a possible D gene is TRBD2 (5 bases). The CDR3 spans 13 residues. Trimming removed 4 bases from V and 2 bases from J, with 10 bases in between. Per germline, CDR1 SGDLS and CDR2 YYNGEE.

The CDR3 DNA sequence: TGTGCCAGCTCACCTTCACAGGGACCCACCGGGGAGCTGTTTTTT. Translating gives CASSPSQGPTGELFF. The gene calls are TRBV18 and TRBJ2-2; D may be TRBD1 (6 bases). Trimming took 3 bases from V and 4 from J, leaving 12 bases between them. The germline V gene has CDR1 KGHSH and CDR2 LQKENI. The CDR3 spans 15 residues.